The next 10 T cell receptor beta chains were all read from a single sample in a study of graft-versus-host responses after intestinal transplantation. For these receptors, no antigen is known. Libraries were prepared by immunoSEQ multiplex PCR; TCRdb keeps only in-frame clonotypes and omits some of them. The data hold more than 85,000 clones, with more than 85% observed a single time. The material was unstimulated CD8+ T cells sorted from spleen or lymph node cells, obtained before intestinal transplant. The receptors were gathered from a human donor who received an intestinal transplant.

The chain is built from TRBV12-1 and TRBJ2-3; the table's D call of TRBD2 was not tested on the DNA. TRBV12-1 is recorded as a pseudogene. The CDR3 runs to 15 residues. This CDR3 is CASSTGLWGTDTQYF. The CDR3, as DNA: TGTGCCAGCAGCACGGGACTCTGGGGCACAGATACGCAGTATTTT.

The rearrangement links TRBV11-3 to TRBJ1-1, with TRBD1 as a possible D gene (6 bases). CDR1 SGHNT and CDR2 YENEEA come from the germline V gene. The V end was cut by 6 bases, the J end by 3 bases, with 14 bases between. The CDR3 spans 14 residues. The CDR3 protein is CASRPKDRYTEAFF. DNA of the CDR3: TGTGCCAGCAGGCCTAAGGACAGATACACTGAAGCTTTCTTT.

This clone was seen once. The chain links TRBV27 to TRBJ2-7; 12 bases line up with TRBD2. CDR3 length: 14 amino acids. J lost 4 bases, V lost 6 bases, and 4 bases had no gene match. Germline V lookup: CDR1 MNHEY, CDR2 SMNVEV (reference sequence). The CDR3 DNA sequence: TGTGCCAGCAGAGAAACTAGCGGGGGGTACGAGCAGTACTTC. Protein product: CASRETSGGYEQYF.

DNA of the CDR3: TGTGCCAGCAGCTCCCGTGGTGCGGGACTAGCGGGGGGACACACAGATACGCAGTATTTT. This sequence encodes CASSSRGAGLAGGHTDTQYF. The chain carries TRBV11-3 and TRBJ2-3, with 15 nucleotides matching TRBD2. Germline CDR1 is SGHNT and CDR2 is YENEEA. The CDR3 runs to 20 residues. The V segment lost 4 bases and the J segment 2 bases; nucleotides outside the gene matches: 13.

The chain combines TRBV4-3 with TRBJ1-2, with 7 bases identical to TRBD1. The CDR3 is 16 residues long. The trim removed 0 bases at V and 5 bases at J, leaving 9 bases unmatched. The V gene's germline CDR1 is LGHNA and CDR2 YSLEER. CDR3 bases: TGCGCCAGCAGCCAAGATAAGGGGGACAGCTCATATGGCTACACCTTC. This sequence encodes CASSQDKGDSSYGYTF.

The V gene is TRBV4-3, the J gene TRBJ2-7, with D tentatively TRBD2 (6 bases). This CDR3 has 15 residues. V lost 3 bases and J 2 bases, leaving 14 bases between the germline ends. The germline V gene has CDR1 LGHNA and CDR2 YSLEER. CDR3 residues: CASSHSRDSTYEQYF. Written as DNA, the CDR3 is TGCGCCAGCAGCCATTCCCGGGACTCAACCTACGAGCAGTACTTC.

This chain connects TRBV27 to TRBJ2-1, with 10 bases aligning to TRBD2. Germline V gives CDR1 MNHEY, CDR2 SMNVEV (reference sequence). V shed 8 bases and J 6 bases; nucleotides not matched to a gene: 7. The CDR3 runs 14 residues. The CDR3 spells CASESGGEANEQFF. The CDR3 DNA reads TGTGCCAGCGAAAGCGGGGGGGAGGCCAATGAGCAGTTCTTC.

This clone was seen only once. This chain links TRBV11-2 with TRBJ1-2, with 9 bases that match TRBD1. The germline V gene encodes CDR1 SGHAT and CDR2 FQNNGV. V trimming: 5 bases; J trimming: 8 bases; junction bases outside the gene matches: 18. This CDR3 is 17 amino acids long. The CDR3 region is CASSRGTGGADIQGYTF. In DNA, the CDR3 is TGTGCCAGCAGCCGCGGTACAGGGGGCGCAGACATCCAGGGCTACACCTTC. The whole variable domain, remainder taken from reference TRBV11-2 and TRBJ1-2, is EAGVAQSPRYKIIEKRQSVAFWCNPISGHATLYWYQQILGQGPKLLIQFQNNGVVDDSQLPKDRFSAERLKGVDSTLKIQPAKLEDSAVYLCASSRGTGGADIQGYTFGSGTRLTVV.

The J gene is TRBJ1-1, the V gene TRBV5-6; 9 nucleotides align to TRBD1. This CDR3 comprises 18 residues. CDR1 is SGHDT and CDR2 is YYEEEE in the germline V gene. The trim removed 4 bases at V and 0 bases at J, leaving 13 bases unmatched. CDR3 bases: TGTGCCAGCAGCCGGACCGGGACAGGGATCCCCATGAACACTGAAGCTTTCTTT. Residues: CASSRTGTGIPMNTEAFF.

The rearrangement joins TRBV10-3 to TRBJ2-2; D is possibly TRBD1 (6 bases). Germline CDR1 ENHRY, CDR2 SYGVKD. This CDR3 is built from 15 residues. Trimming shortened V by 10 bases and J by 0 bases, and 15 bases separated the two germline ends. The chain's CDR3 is CATLPGQPNTGELFF. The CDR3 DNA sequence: TGTGCCACTCTACCGGGACAACCGAACACCGGGGAGCTGTTTTTT.